This section outlines one T cell receptor (beta chain) sequence together with its context. Its antigen is as yet unknown. This specimen belongs to a study of T cell responses to AZD1222 COVID-19 vaccine. The CDR3 runs to 13 residues. Per the germline V gene, CDR1 is MNHEY and CDR2 is SMNVEV (reference sequence). The V end was cut by 1 base, the J end by 3 bases, with 6 bases between. Study-wide results and limits: Clonal diversity may have been underestimated in mostly white British donors.

TCRdb's table, derived via immunoSEQ multiplex PCR, lists solely in-frame clones and lacks some. The sample gives 130,000 to 150,000 clones, around nine tenths of which show up once; about 6% is in the top ten. The source of this sequence is an adult in good health. Sequences were derived from peripheral blood, sampled on day 0 of AZD1222 vaccination. This chain uses TRBV27 with TRBJ1-1, with no clear D. The CDR3 protein is CASSLWRDTEAFF. The CDR3 nucleotides read TGTGCCAGCAGTTTATGGAGGGACACTGAAGCTTTCTTT.